A single sample is the source of the 31 T cell receptor beta chains below, sequenced in a study of CD8 T cells in ankylosing spondylitis. Whole-study results and caveats: Roughly eight highly homologous variants formed a TCR beta motif that appeared characteristic of ankylosing spondylitis blood.

What these receptors recognize is not known. TCRdb analysed the 5' RACE reads with MiXCR anew, one entry per CDR3 protein. The top ten clones hold 19% of a sample with roughly 670,000 distinct CDR3 sequences, around 19% of them seen once. Sequenced material: blood, either unsorted or a sorted T cell fraction (not recorded which). The receptors were gathered from a male donor with ankylosing spondylitis.

This clonotype has more than one count but fewer than ten. The chain couples TRBV20-1 to TRBJ1-5, with 8 bases that match TRBD1. Looked up from germline, CDR1 is DFQATT and CDR2 is SNEGSKA (reference sequence). This CDR3 spans 16 amino acids. V dropped 2 bases and J dropped 4; count of bases not matched to a gene: 10. The CDR3 sequence is CSARLSGRGQNQPQHF. The CDR3 DNA reads TGCAGTGCTAGACTATCGGGCAGGGGGCAGAATCAGCCCCAGCATTTT.

V and J are TRBV4-1 and TRBJ2-1; TRBD1 matches at 7 bases. Germline lookup yields CDR1 MGHRA and CDR2 YSYEKL. The CDR3 is 16 amino acids. V lost 4 bases and J lost 2; bases outside the gene matches: 8. The CDR3 loop is CASSPIPGTAYNEQFF. CDR3 coding DNA: TGCGCCAGCAGCCCAATTCCCGGGACAGCCTACAATGAGCAGTTCTTC.

This clonotype has more than one count but fewer than ten. This rearrangement joins TRBV12-3 or TRBV12-4 to TRBJ2-7; D is unresolved. The CDR3 loop spans 12 amino acids. Trimming left V 6 bases short and J 6 bases short, with 12 bases between. The CDR3 is CASSHNGPEQYF. The CDR3 DNA reads TGTGCCAGCAGCCATAACGGCCCCGAGCAGTACTTC.

This chain connects TRBV20-1 to TRBJ2-1, with TRBD2 matching over 11 bases. CDR3 length: 16 amino acids. V gave up 6 bases and J gave up 4 bases; unmatched junction bases: 11. Germline V gene lookup returns CDR1 DFQATT and CDR2 SNEGSKA (reference sequence). For the CDR3, the DNA is TGCAGTGCCCCGATAGCGGGAGGGCCTAGTTACAATGAGCAGTTCTTC. This codes for CSAPIAGGPSYNEQFF.

The gene calls are TRBV21-1 and TRBJ2-5; the D call of TRBD1 is as the table states it, not checked on the DNA. TRBV21-1 is classified as a pseudogene. This CDR3 is 17 amino acids long. The CDR3 loop reads CASSKRLPGQGQETLYF. CDR3 sequence (DNA): TGTGCCAGCAGCAAAAGACTGCCGGGACAGGGTCAAGAGACCCTATACTTC.

This clonotype was observed a handful of times. The CDR3 protein is CASSLVGLATGGTQYF. CDR3 nucleotide sequence: TGTGCCAGCAGCTTAGTCGGGCTAGCGACGGGGGGGACCCAGTACTTC. The chain uses TRBV7-6 and TRBJ2-5, with 7 bases fitting TRBD2. V was pared by 1 base and J by 7 bases, with 12 bases of the junction left unmatched. The CDR3 consists of 16 residues. CDR1 and CDR2 (germline): SGHVS, FNYEAQ.

The gene calls are TRBV2 and TRBJ1-1; D ambiguous. Trimming stripped 8 bases from V and 8 bases from J, with 12 bases between. Germline values: CDR1 SNHLY, CDR2 FYNNEI. There are 11 residues in the CDR3. This chain's CDR3 is CASGPRVEAFF. CDR3 DNA: TGTGCCAGCGGACCAAGGGTAGAAGCTTTCTTT.

This clonotype was detected only a few times. V gene TRBV2 combines with J gene TRBJ1-5; the D is unclear. CDR1 is SNHLY, CDR2 FYNNEI, per germline. Trimming shortened V by 7 bases and J by 3 bases, and 13 bases separated the two germline ends. The CDR3 sequence is 14 residues long. This chain's CDR3 is CASIGTNPNQPQHF. Written as DNA, the CDR3 is TGTGCCAGCATAGGCACCAATCCCAATCAGCCCCAGCATTTT.

This clonotype has more than one count but fewer than ten. This chain uses TRBV5-6 with TRBJ1-1; 7 bases match TRBD1. Germline V gene sequence: CDR1 SGHDT, CDR2 YYEEEE. CDR3 length: 16 residues. V shed 0 bases, J shed 5 bases, and the junction held 10 bases outside the gene matches. The CDR3 coding sequence is TGTGCCAGCAGCTTGGCAGGGGGTCTGACTAGGACTGAAGCTTTCTTT. It translates to CASSLAGGLTRTEAFF.

The chain carries TRBV20-1 and TRBJ1-5; 9 bases match TRBD1. This CDR3 has 15 residues. V shed 4 bases and J 2 bases; nucleotides not matched to a gene: 6. Germline V lookup: CDR1 DFQATT, CDR2 SNEGSKA (reference sequence). This CDR3 is CSATTGGSGNQPQHF. DNA of the CDR3: TGCAGTGCTACCACAGGGGGCTCCGGCAATCAGCCCCAGCATTTT.

This clonotype occurred a few times. V gene TRBV5-1 combines with J gene TRBJ2-2, with 7 nucleotides matching TRBD1. CDR1 and CDR2 (germline): SGHRS, YFSETQ. J was trimmed by 3 bases and V by 4 bases; bases with no gene match: 3. The CDR3 covers 14 residues. The CDR3 DNA reads as TGCGCCAGCAGCGGGGACAGCTACACCGGGGAGCTGTTTTTT. This gives the protein CASSGDSYTGELFF.

This clonotype was seen at least ten times. The chain is built from TRBV18 and TRBJ2-7; 10 bases fit TRBD1. From germline, CDR1 is KGHSH and CDR2 LQKENI. The V gene end was trimmed by 5 bases and the J gene end by 2 bases; junction bases not matched to a gene: 6. The CDR3 has 15 residues. The CDR3 here is CASSTSGTGAYEQYF. The CDR3 DNA reads as TGTGCCAGCTCAACCTCCGGGACAGGGGCCTACGAGCAGTACTTC.

The CDR3 reads CASSQDGLAIYNEQFF. CDR3 bases: TGTGCCAGCAGCCAAGATGGACTAGCGATCTACAATGAGCAGTTCTTC. V gene TRBV3-1 combines with J gene TRBJ2-1; 9 bases are shared with TRBD2. Trimming at V came to 0 bases and at J to 3 bases, leaving 3 bases not matched to a gene. This CDR3 has 16 residues. From germline, CDR1 is LGHDT and CDR2 YNNKEL (reference sequence).

This clonotype was counted between two and nine times. This chain links TRBV5-5 with TRBJ2-5; D may be TRBD1 (5 bases). Looked up from germline, CDR1 is SGHKS and CDR2 is YYEKEE (reference sequence). The CDR3 contains 15 residues. Trimming removed 3 bases from V and 0 bases from J, with 12 bases in between. The CDR3 here is CASSSTATHQETQYF. CDR3 nucleotide sequence: TGTGCCAGCAGCTCGACAGCGACCCACCAAGAGACCCAGTACTTC.

In its sample, this clonotype was seen many times. V is TRBV4-1 and J is TRBJ1-1, with D unresolved. The CDR3 sequence is 11 residues long. The germline gives CDR1 MGHRA, CDR2 YSYEKL. Trimming took off 0 bases at V and 13 bases at J, with 9 bases between the two ends. Here the CDR3 reads CASSQDGELFF. The CDR3 region has the DNA TGCGCCAGCAGCCAAGATGGGGAGCTTTTCTTT.

This clonotype was recorded a few times. The rearrangement links TRBV24-1 to TRBJ2-3; D is undetermined. The CDR3 extends over 13 amino acids. Germline V gene lookup returns CDR1 KGHDR and CDR2 SFDVKD. V lost 7 bases and J 0 bases, leaving 7 bases between the germline ends. The CDR3 spells CATRDASTDTQYF. The CDR3 coding sequence is TGTGCCACCAGGGACGCCAGCACAGATACGCAGTATTTT.

The sample holds a few counts of this clonotype. The V call is TRBV20-1, the J call TRBJ2-7; tentatively, D is TRBD1 (5 bases). Germline CDR1 and CDR2: DFQATT and SNEGSKA (reference sequence). The CDR3 is made up of 13 amino acids. Trimming removed 5 bases from V and 0 bases from J, with 11 bases in between. The CDR3 DNA sequence: TGCAGTGCTTGGACACTGCACTCCTACGAGCAGTACTTC. It codes for CSAWTLHSYEQYF.

V gene TRBV28 combines with J gene TRBJ2-7; D is unresolved. V gave up 5 bases and J gave up 3 bases, with 17 bases separating them. The CDR3 consists of 15 residues. In germline, CDR1 is MDHEN, CDR2 SYDVKM. CDR3 sequence: CASSDRASMDYEQYF. The DNA of the CDR3 is TGTGCCAGCAGTGACCGGGCCTCGATGGACTACGAGCAGTACTTC.

This chain connects TRBV5-1 to TRBJ2-1; D possibly corresponds to TRBD2 (6 bases). CDR3 length: 15 amino acids. V was shortened by 1 base and J by 3 bases, with 11 bases between the two germline ends. Germline V gives CDR1 SGHRS, CDR2 YFSETQ. CDR3 region: CASSLRLANYNEQFF. The CDR3 DNA reads as TGCGCCAGCAGCTTGCGGCTAGCGAACTACAATGAGCAGTTCTTC.

This clonotype was detected a few times. This chain connects TRBV7-9 to TRBJ1-1, with 8 bases identical to TRBD1. The trim removed 5 bases at V and 4 bases at J, leaving 6 bases unmatched. The length of the CDR3 is 14 residues. The germline gives CDR1 SEHNR, CDR2 FQNEAQ (reference sequence). The CDR3 loop is CASSGQGGGTEAFF. The DNA of the CDR3 is TGTGCCAGCAGCGGACAGGGAGGGGGCACTGAAGCTTTCTTT.

V usage is TRBV11-2 and J usage is TRBJ2-5; tentative D call: TRBD2 (6 bases). The V gene lost 6 bases and the J gene lost 5 bases, with 16 bases spanning the gap. The CDR3 is 14 amino acids. Germline loops: CDR1 SGHAT, CDR2 FQNNGV. CDR3 sequence: CASSHLGEEETQYF. The CDR3 nucleotides are TGTGCCAGCAGTCATCTAGGGGAGGAGGAGACCCAGTACTTC.

The V gene is TRBV5-1, the J gene TRBJ2-5; tentative D call: TRBD2 (7 bases). With 5 bases removed from V and 0 bases from J, the gap between germline ends came to 14 bases. Germline lookup yields CDR1 SGHRS and CDR2 YFSETQ. The CDR3 has 15 residues. DNA of the CDR3: TGCGCCAGCAGTCTGGGGGGGCCGTACCAAGAGACCCAGTACTTC. Residues: CASSLGGPYQETQYF. Variable domain in full (rest from reference TRBV5-1 and TRBJ2-5): KAGVTQTPRYLIKTRGQQVTLSCSPISGHRSVSWYQQTPGQGLQFLFEYFSETQRNKGNFPGRFSGRQFSNSRSEMNVSTLELGDSALYLCASSLGGPYQETQYFGPGTRLLVL.

The rearrangement joins TRBV7-9 to TRBJ1-1, with D possibly TRBD1 on 6 matching bases. Trimming took 1 base from V and 4 from J, leaving 13 bases between them. The V gene's germline CDR1 is SEHNR and CDR2 FQNEAQ (reference sequence). The CDR3 extends over 15 amino acids. The CDR3 bases are TGTGCCAGCAGCTTAGGGGACACGGGGAGCACTGAAGCTTTCTTT. Protein: CASSLGDTGSTEAFF.

The CDR3: CASRKIETQYF. For the CDR3, the DNA is TGTGCCAGCAGAAAAATAGAGACCCAGTACTTC. The chain combines TRBV12-3 or TRBV12-4 with TRBJ2-5; D uncertain. With 6 bases removed from V and 4 bases from J, the gap between germline ends came to 6 bases. The CDR3 has 11 residues.

The chain is built from TRBV20-1 and TRBJ2-3; TRBD1 matches 9 bases. The V and J ends lost 1 base and 5 bases, in that order; junction bases with no gene match: 7. Germline V gene data show CDR1 as DFQATT and CDR2 as SNEGSKA (reference sequence). The CDR3 totals 15 residues. The CDR3 protein is CSARAYTGGKDTQYF. The CDR3 DNA sequence: TGCAGTGCTAGAGCTTATACAGGGGGCAAAGATACGCAGTATTTT.

The rearrangement joins TRBV5-1 to TRBJ1-3; D is uncertain. The ends were cut back, 0 bases at V and 0 bases at J, with 10 bases in the middle. Germline loops: CDR1 SGHRS, CDR2 YFSETQ. The CDR3 loop spans 16 amino acids. For the CDR3, the DNA is TGCGCCAGCAGCTTGGAGGGAGCAGCCTCTGGAAACACCATATATTTT. As protein: CASSLEGAASGNTIYF.

The chain recombines TRBV7-9 with TRBJ1-2, with TRBD1 as a possible D gene (6 bases). This CDR3 has 15 residues. V was clipped by 1 base and J by 2 bases, with 11 bases between them. The germline V gene has CDR1 SEHNR and CDR2 FQNEAQ (reference sequence). CDR3 DNA: TGTGCCAGCAGCTTAGGCTGGACAGACAACTATGGCTACACCTTC. This translates into CASSLGWTDNYGYTF.

This clonotype has more than one count but fewer than ten. This chain links TRBV28 with TRBJ2-7, with D possibly TRBD1 on 9 matching bases. This CDR3 has 16 residues. Germline V gene data show CDR1 as MDHEN and CDR2 as SYDVKM. V was trimmed by 2 bases and J by 5 bases, leaving 19 bases between them. This CDR3 reads CASSLRGGQGVDEQYF. Written as DNA, the CDR3 is TGTGCCAGCAGTTTACGGGGGGGACAGGGTGTCGACGAGCAGTACTTC.

This clonotype has more than one count but fewer than ten. The genes are TRBV12-3 or TRBV12-4 and TRBJ1-1; no clear D. This CDR3 spans 14 amino acids. The V end was cut by 3 bases, the J end by 0 bases, with 8 bases between. CDR3 DNA: TGTGCCAGCAGTTTCGCGGACCTGAACACTGAAGCTTTCTTT. This translates into CASSFADLNTEAFF.

The CDR3 region has the DNA TGCAGTGCTAGAACTATAGCGGGGAGGGACATTCAGTACTTC. Protein: CSARTIAGRDIQYF. The V call is TRBV20-1, the J call TRBJ2-4; 8 bases line up with TRBD2. CDR1 and CDR2 from the germline V gene are DFQATT and SNEGSKA (reference sequence). The J segment lost 8 bases and the V segment lost 2 bases, leaving 8 bases of the junction unmatched. The CDR3 runs 14 residues.

The chain couples TRBV5-1 to TRBJ2-7; tentatively, D is TRBD1 (6 bases). This CDR3 is 16 amino acids long. The V end was cut by 1 base, the J end by 7 bases, with 21 bases between. Germline assignment: CDR1 SGHRS and CDR2 YFSETQ. CDR3 DNA: TGCGCCAGCAGCTTGTACCCCGCGGCAGGGGTTCAAGAGCAGTACTTC. This sequence encodes CASSLYPAAGVQEQYF.